One sample yielded the 9 T cell receptor beta chains listed below, sequenced in a study of PD-1 and CTLA-4 blockade in melanoma. Using immunoSEQ multiplex PCR, the repertoire was profiled, and TCRdb retains in-frame clones only, with some absent. This table holds 15,000 to 20,000 clones, about 69% found once. The sequenced sample was CD8+ T cells from peripheral blood, obtained before anti-PD-1 treatment. Receptors were obtained from a human donor with melanoma.

This clone occurred a few times. The rearrangement uses TRBV9 and TRBJ1-5, with D perhaps TRBD1 (5 bases). The germline V and J ends were trimmed by 0 bases and 4 bases, with 11 bases remaining between them. The CDR3 extends over 15 amino acids. Germline V gene data show CDR1 as SGDLS and CDR2 as YYNGEE. The CDR3 DNA sequence: TGTGCCAGCAGCGTAGGGCAGGGCATAAATCAGCCCCAGCATTTT. Translation gives CASSVGQGINQPQHF.

The rearrangement joins TRBV6-5 to TRBJ2-3, with D tentatively TRBD1 or TRBD2 (5 bases each). The V end lost 2 bases, the J end lost 4 bases, and 16 bases lay between the germline ends. The length of the CDR3 is 16 residues. The germline CDR1 and CDR2 sequences are MNHEY and SVGAGI. CDR3 sequence: CASSYEWGPGADTQYF. CDR3 DNA: TGTGCCAGCAGTTACGAATGGGGCCCCGGGGCAGATACGCAGTATTTT.

This chain uses TRBV2 with TRBJ1-3; the D is unclear. Germline assignment: CDR1 SNHLY and CDR2 FYNNEI. CDR3 length: 15 residues. Trimming took off 2 bases at V and 0 bases at J, with 8 bases between the two ends. The CDR3 loop is CASSESQYSGNTIYF. The CDR3 bases are TGTGCCAGCAGTGAAAGCCAGTACTCTGGAAACACCATATATTTT.

The chain employs TRBV2 and TRBJ2-1; 8 nucleotides line up with TRBD1. The J segment lost 6 bases and the V segment lost 10 bases, leaving 8 bases of the junction unmatched. The CDR3 runs to 13 residues. CDR1 is SNHLY and CDR2 is FYNNEI in the germline V gene. The CDR3: CANTGGSRNEQFF. The CDR3 DNA sequence: TGTGCCAACACAGGGGGATCTCGCAATGAGCAGTTCTTC. Full variable domain (missing parts from reference TRBV2 and TRBJ2-1): EPEVTQTPSHQVTQMGQEVILRCVPISNHLYFYWYRQILGQKVEFLVSFYNNEISEKSEIFDDQFSVERPDGSNFTLKIRSTKLEDSAMYFCANTGGSRNEQFFGPGTRLTVL.

This clone was counted a single time. This chain uses TRBV11-2 with TRBJ1-4, with TRBD1 identical over 9 bases. Germline CDR1 and CDR2: SGHAT and FQNNGV. This CDR3 is 16 amino acids long. Trimming at V came to 5 bases and at J to 3 bases, leaving 7 bases not matched to a gene. The DNA of the CDR3 is TGTGCCAGCAGCCCCGGACAGGGGTCGGCTAATGAAAAACTGTTTTTT. Translation gives CASSPGQGSANEKLFF.

In this sample, this clone is medium-sized. Other DNA sequences of this sample code for an identical CDR3. The rearrangement uses TRBV15 and TRBJ1-1; D unresolved. Germline-derived CDR1 and CDR2 are LNHNV and YYDKDF (reference sequence). The CDR3 sequence is 13 residues long. V lost 4 bases and J 1 base, leaving 7 bases between the germline ends. The CDR3: CATSMRSNTEAFF. In DNA form, the CDR3 reads TGTGCCACCAGCATGAGATCGAACACTGAAGCTTTCTTT.

V gene TRBV14 combines with J gene TRBJ2-7; D is ambiguous. V was pared by 5 bases and J by 4 bases, with 9 bases between. The CDR3 spans 12 residues. Germline V CDR1 and CDR2: SGHDN, FVKESK. CDR3 in amino acids: CASSYLKYEQYF. The CDR3, as DNA: TGTGCCAGCAGCTACCTCAAGTACGAGCAGTACTTC.

The genes are TRBV6-5 and TRBJ1-1; no clear D gene. Germline V lookup: CDR1 MNHEY, CDR2 SVGAGI. There are 15 residues in the CDR3. Between the trimmed V and J ends, which lost 5 bases and 3 bases, there was a span of 16 bases. This CDR3 is CASSPLIMGHTEAFF. In DNA, the CDR3 is TGTGCCAGCAGTCCCCTTATTATGGGCCACACTGAAGCTTTCTTT.

The chain links TRBV5-1 to TRBJ1-2; D is unresolved. Germline V lookup: CDR1 SGHRS, CDR2 YFSETQ. The ends were cut back, 5 bases at V and 0 bases at J, with 14 bases in the middle. There are 15 residues in the CDR3. Here the CDR3 reads CASRNAGRTNYGYTF. Written as DNA, the CDR3 is TGCGCCAGCAGAAATGCTGGCCGAACTAACTATGGCTACACCTTC.